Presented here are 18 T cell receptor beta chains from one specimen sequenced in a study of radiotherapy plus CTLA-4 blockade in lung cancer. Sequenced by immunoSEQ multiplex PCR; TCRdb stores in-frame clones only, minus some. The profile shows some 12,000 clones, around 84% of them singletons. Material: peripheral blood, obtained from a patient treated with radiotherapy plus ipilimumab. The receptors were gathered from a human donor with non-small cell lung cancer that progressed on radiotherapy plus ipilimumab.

CDR3 nucleotide sequence: TGCGCCAGCAGCCAAGACAGGGATTACAATCAGCCCCAGCATTTT. It encodes CASSQDRDYNQPQHF. V is TRBV4-1 and J is TRBJ1-5; D may be TRBD1 (5 bases). The CDR3 consists of 15 residues. CDR1 is MGHRA and CDR2 is YSYEKL in the germline V gene. The V end was cut by 0 bases, the J end by 3 bases, with 9 bases between.

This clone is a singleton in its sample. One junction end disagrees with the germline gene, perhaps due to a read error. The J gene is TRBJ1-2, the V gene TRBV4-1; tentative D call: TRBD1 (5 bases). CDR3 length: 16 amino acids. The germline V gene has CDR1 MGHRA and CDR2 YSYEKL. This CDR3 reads CASSQPGPLGSYGYTF. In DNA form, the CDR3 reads TGTGCCAGCAGCCAACCGGGACCCCTCGGGAGCTATGGCTACACCTTC.

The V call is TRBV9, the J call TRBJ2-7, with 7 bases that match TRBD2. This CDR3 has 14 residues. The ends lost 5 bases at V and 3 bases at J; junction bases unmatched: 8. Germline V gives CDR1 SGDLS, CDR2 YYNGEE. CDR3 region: CASSLGGESYEQYF. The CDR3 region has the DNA TGTGCCAGCAGTCTTGGGGGGGAGAGCTACGAGCAGTACTTC.

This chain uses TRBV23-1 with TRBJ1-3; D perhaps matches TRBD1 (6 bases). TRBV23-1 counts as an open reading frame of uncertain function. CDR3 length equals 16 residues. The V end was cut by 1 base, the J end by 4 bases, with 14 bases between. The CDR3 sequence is CASSQCIQGSGNTIYF. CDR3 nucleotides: TGCGCCAGCAGTCAATGCATACAGGGTTCCGGAAACACCATATATTTT.

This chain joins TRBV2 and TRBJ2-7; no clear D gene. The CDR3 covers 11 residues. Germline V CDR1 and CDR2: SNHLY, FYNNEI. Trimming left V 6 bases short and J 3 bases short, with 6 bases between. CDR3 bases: TGTGCCAGCAGCTTTAACTACGAGCAGTACTTC. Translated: CASSFNYEQYF.

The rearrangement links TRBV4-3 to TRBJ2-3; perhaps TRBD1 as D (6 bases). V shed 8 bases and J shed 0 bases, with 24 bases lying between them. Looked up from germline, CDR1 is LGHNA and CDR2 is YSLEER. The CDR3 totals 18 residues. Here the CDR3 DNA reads TGCGCCAGCCGCCGCAACAGGGATATAATCTCTAGCACAGATACGCAGTATTTT. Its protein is CASRRNRDIISSTDTQYF.

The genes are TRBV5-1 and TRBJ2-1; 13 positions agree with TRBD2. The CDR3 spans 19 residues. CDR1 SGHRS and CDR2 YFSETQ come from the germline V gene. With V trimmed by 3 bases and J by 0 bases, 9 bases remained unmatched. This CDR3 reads CASSSVGTSGTSSYNEQFF. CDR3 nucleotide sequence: TGCGCCAGCAGCTCGGTGGGGACTAGCGGGACCAGCTCCTACAATGAGCAGTTCTTC. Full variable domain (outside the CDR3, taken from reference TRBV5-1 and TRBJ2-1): KAGVTQTPRYLIKTRGQQVTLSCSPISGHRSVSWYQQTPGQGLQFLFEYFSETQRNKGNFPGRFSGRQFSNSRSEMNVSTLELGDSALYLCASSSVGTSGTSSYNEQFFGPGTRLTVL.

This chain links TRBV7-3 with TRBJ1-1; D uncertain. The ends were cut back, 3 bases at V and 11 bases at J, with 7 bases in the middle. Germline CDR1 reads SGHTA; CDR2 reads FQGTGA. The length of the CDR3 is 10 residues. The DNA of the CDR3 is TGTGCCAGCAGCTTGGACGAGGCTTTCTTT. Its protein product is CASSLDEAFF.

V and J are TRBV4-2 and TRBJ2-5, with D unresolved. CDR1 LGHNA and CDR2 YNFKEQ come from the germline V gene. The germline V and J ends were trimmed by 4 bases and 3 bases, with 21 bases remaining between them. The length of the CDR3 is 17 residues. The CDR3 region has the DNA TGTGCCAGCAGCCGGTCAGTAACCGTTAGATTGGAAGAGACCCAGTACTTC. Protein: CASSRSVTVRLEETQYF.

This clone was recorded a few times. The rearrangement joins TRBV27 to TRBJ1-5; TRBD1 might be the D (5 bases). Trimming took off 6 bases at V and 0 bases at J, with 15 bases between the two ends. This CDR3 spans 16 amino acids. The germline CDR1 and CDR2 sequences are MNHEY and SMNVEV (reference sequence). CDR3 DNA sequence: TGTGCCAGCAGGGTTGGAGGGGCTATTAGCAATCAGCCCCAGCATTTT. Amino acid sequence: CASRVGGAISNQPQHF.

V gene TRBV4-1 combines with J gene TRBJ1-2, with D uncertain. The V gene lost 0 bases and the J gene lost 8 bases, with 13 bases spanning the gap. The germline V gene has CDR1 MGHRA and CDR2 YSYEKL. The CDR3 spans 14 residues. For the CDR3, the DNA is TGCGCCAGCAGCCAAGATGAGGTCGGAGGGGGCTACACCTTC. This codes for CASSQDEVGGGYTF.

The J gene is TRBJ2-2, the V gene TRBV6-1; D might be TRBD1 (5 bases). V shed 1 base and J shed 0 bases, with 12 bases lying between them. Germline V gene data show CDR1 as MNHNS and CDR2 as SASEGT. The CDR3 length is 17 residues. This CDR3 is CASSEGTPISNTGELFF. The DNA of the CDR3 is TGTGCCAGCAGTGAAGGGACACCCATCTCGAACACCGGGGAGCTGTTTTTT.

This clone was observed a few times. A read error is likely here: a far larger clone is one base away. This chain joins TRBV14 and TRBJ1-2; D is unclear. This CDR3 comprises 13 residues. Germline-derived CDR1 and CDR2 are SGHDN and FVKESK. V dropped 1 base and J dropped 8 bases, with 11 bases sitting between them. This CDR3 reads CASSQVRRRGYTF. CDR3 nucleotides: TGTGCCAGCAGCCAAGTTAGGAGGCGAGGCTACACCTTC.

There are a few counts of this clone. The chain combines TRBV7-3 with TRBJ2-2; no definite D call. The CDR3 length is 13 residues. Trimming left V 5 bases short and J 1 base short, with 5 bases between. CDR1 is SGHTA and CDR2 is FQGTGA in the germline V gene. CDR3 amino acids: CASSPQNTGELFF. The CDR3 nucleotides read TGTGCCAGCAGCCCCCAGAACACCGGGGAGCTGTTTTTT.

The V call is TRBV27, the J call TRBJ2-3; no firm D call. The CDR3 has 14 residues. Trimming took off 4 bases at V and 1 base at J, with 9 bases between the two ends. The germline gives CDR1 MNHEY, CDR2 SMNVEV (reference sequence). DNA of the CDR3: TGTGCCAGCAGTTGGTTCCGCGGCACAGATACGCAGTATTTT. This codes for CASSWFRGTDTQYF.

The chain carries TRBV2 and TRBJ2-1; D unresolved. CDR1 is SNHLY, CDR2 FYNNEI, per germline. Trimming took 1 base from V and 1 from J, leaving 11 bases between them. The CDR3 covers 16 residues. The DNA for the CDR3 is TGTGCCAGCAGTGAAGGGGTGGGTTTATCCTACAATGAGCAGTTCTTC. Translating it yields CASSEGVGLSYNEQFF.

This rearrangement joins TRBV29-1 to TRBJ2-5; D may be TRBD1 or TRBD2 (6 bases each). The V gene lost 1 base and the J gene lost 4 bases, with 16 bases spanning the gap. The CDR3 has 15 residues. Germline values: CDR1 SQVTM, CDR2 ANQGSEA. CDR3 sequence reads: CSVEGVGGPGETQYF. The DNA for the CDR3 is TGCAGCGTTGAAGGAGTGGGGGGCCCAGGAGAGACCCAGTACTTC.

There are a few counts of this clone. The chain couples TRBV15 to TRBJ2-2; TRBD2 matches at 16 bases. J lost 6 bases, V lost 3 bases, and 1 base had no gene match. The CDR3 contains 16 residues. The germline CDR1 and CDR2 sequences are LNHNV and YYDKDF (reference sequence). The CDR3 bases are TGTGCCACCAGCAGGGGACTAGCGGGGGGGCCCGGGGAGCTGTTTTTT. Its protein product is CATSRGLAGGPGELFF.